Following are 26 T cell receptor delta chains from one sample sequenced in a study of DNA immune sequencing with unique molecular identifiers. Primers for all 8 TRDV and 4 TRDJ genes amplified genomic DNA in 32-plex. In approximately 3 barcoding PCR cycles, molecules received a 12-nucleotide UMI, then adapter PCR followed. TCRdb re-called the multiplex PCR reads with CATT. The table lists a few thousand delta-chain clones, 10% to 15% of them singletons. Source material: gamma-delta T cells enriched from blood buffy coat, or unenriched PBMCs (not recorded which). The receptors were sampled from a human donor in good health.

This clone has only a few counts. One base separates it from a far larger clone, so it is likely a read error. The same CDR3 is also encoded by other DNA sequences in this sample. The chain recombines TRDV2 with TRDJ1; TRDD3 agrees at 8 bases. Germline CDR1 and CDR2: GEAIGNYY and EKD. This CDR3 spans 20 amino acids. In nucleotides, the CDR3 is TGTGCCTGCGACACCCTGAGGGTTTCTGGGGGACACGAGTACACCGATAAACTCATCTTT. This sequence encodes CACDTLRVSGGHEYTDKLIF.

Of note for this clone: Only one base separates this from a far larger clonotype, so it likely reflects a read error. This specimen includes other DNA sequences encoding the same CDR3. The V gene is TRDV2, the J gene TRDJ1, with 7 bases aligning to TRDD3. Trimming removed 4 bases from V and 1 base from J; junction bases left unmatched: 23. The CDR3 is 20 residues long. Looked up from germline, CDR1 is GEAIGNYY and CDR2 is EKD. CDR3 in DNA: TGTGCCTGTGATCGAGTCCCTACGTCTGGGGGTTACCCGGGCACCGATAAACTCATCTTT. Translation gives CACDRVPTSGGYPGTDKLIF.

There are many counts of this clone. This rearrangement joins TRDV2 to TRDJ3; TRDD3 agrees at 10 bases. Germline loops: CDR1 GEAIGNYY, CDR2 EKD. The CDR3 has 19 residues. After removal of 3 bases from V and 5 bases from J, the junction contained 12 bases not matched to a gene. The CDR3 loop is CACDPAFTGGFRDTRQMFF. Here the CDR3 DNA reads TGTGCCTGTGACCCCGCGTTTACTGGGGGATTCAGGGACACCCGACAGATGTTTTTC.

This clone is classed as large. The CDR3 spells CACDPLGDTDKLIF. CDR3 bases: TGTGCCTGTGACCCCCTCGGGGATACCGATAAACTCATCTTT. V usage is TRDV2 and J usage is TRDJ1; tentatively, D is TRDD3 (6 bases). Trimming took off 3 bases at V and 2 bases at J, with 12 bases between the two ends. Germline loops: CDR1 GEAIGNYY, CDR2 EKD. The CDR3 covers 14 residues.

This clone was counted a single time. The chain combines TRDV1 with TRDJ1, with 10 bases identical to TRDD3. Matching the DNA to germline supplied the J gene, which TCRdb does not give. Germline loops: CDR1 TSWWSYY, CDR2 QGS. The CDR3 consists of 21 residues. V shed 0 bases, J shed 8 bases, and the junction held 24 bases outside the gene matches. CDR3 sequence (DNA): TGTGCTCTTGGGGAACTAAGTCGTAAATGGGGGGCCTACTGGGGGATCCAGAAACTCATCTTT. This gives the protein CALGELSRKWGAYWGIQKLIF.

Worth noting for this clone: This likely came from a read error, as a far larger clone is one base away. The CDR3 reads CACDTLLGGSWDTRQMFF. As DNA, the CDR3 is TGTGCCTGTGACACTCTACTGGGGGGCTCCTGGGACACCCGACAGATGTTTTTC. The rearrangement uses TRDV2 and TRDJ3; 8 bases are a match to TRDD3. Germline CDR1 reads GEAIGNYY; CDR2 reads EKD. With V trimmed by 1 base and J by 0 bases, 4 bases remained unmatched. The CDR3 has 18 amino acids.

Points on this clone: A far larger clone is one nucleotide away, so this likely arose from a read error. The V call is TRDV1, the J call TRDJ2; 7 bases line up with TRDD3. Since TCRdb gives no J gene, matching the DNA to germline was used here to assign it. The CDR3 has 27 amino acids. Germline CDR1 TSWWSYY, CDR2 QGS. V was clipped by 4 bases and J by 12 bases; unmatched bases: 50. CDR3 DNA: TGTGCTCTTGGGGTGGATTCCTCGTACCTACGCCGCTACTGGGGATCAAGCGAGGGAGCCGCGATCGATAAACTCTTCTTT. It yields the protein CALGVDSSYLRRYWGSSEGAAIDKLFF.

The chain joins TRDV1 to TRDJ1; 8 bases align to TRDD3. The J gene was missing in TCRdb and was found by matching the end of the DNA to germline. Trimming removed 0 bases from V and 4 bases from J; junction bases left unmatched: 19. Germline V lookup: CDR1 TSWWSYY, CDR2 QGS. CDR3 length: 20 residues. The CDR3 DNA sequence: TGTGCTCTTGGGGAACTCGGGCCTCATAAACCGGGGGGGATAGGCGATAAACTCATCTTT. It yields the protein CALGELGPHKPGGIGDKLIF.

This clone has only a few counts. Other DNA sequences within the sample encode an identical CDR3. The V call is TRDV2, the J call TRDJ1; 10 positions agree with TRDD3. The CDR3 is made up of 26 amino acids. Germline V lookup: CDR1 GEAIGNYY, CDR2 EKD. V lost 0 bases, J lost 0 bases, and 33 bases stayed unmatched. The CDR3 region has the DNA TGTGCCTGTGACACCGTCCTGGGGACGTCGGACCTCTTCGGGGGATACGGTGCCGTGTACACCGATAAACTCATCTTT. It specifies CACDTVLGTSDLFGGYGAVYTDKLIF.

In regard to this clone: This may stem from a read error, because a much larger clone lies one nucleotide away. The same CDR3 also results from other DNA sequences found in this sample. The chain links TRAV29/DV5 to TRDJ1, with 12 bases aligning to TRDD3. TCRdb lists no J gene, so it was determined here by aligning the DNA to germline. The CDR3 loop spans 18 amino acids. Germline V gene data show CDR1 as NSMFDY and CDR2 as ISSIKDK. V dropped 0 bases and J dropped 7; count of bases not matched to a gene: 16. In nucleotides, the CDR3 is TGTGCAGCAAGCGCGCAGTTCAGGGGCGACTGGGGGATACCTAAACTCATCTTT. It specifies CAASAQFRGDWGIPKLIF.

This clone was counted between two and nine times. The protein held in TCRdb is that of a much larger clone and does not match this DNA's translation at residue 3, likely because of a read error; the protein shown is translated from the DNA. The chain employs TRDV2 and TRDJ3, with 8 bases aligning to TRDD3. Germline assignment: CDR1 GEAIGNYY and CDR2 EKD. The CDR3 loop spans 19 amino acids. CDR3 sequence (DNA): TGTGCCTATGACACCGGTAGCTGGGGGAGCTCCTGGGACACCCGACAGATGTTTTTC. Protein product: CAYDTGSWGSSWDTRQMFF.

A word on this clone: The translation of this DNA and the TCRdb protein of a much larger clone differ at residue 18, probably owing to a read error; the protein shown here is translated from the DNA. The chain uses TRDV2 and TRDJ3; D is perhaps TRDD3 (5 bases). Germline V gives CDR1 GEAIGNYY, CDR2 EKD. The CDR3 is 20 amino acids. This CDR3 reads CACDTLGTTNGSWDTRQKFF. The CDR3, as DNA: TGTGCCTGTGACACCTTGGGGACCACGAACGGCTCCTGGGACACCCGACAGAAGTTTTTC.

The table lists this clone with a few counts. The chain couples TRAV38-2/DV8 to TRDJ1, with 10 positions matching TRDD3. Germline values: CDR1 TSESDYY, CDR2 QEAYKQQN. The CDR3 is 17 residues long. Trimming took 4 bases from V and 4 from J; bases not matched to a gene: 13. CDR3 in amino acids: CAYRACLPGGYGDKLIF. The CDR3 DNA reads as TGTGCTTATAGGGCCTGCCTTCCGGGGGGATACGGCGATAAACTCATCTTT.

The count of this clone is one. This chain uses TRDV1 with TRDJ1; 7 nucleotides match TRDD3. The J gene was missing in TCRdb and was found by matching the end of the DNA to germline. CDR1 and CDR2 from the germline V gene are TSWWSYY and QGS. The CDR3 sequence is 19 residues long. V dropped 3 bases and J dropped 0; count of bases not matched to a gene: 16. The CDR3 sequence: CALGETTWGGTTYTDKLIF. CDR3 bases: TGTGCTCTTGGGGAGACTACCTGGGGGGGCACGACCTACACCGATAAACTCATCTTT.

This clone was observed a few times. TCRdb's protein, taken from a much larger clone, differs from this DNA's translation at residue 6, likely owing to a read error; the protein displayed comes from the DNA. The rearrangement links TRDV2 to TRDJ1; TRDD3 matches at 7 bases. The CDR3 length is 17 residues. The germline V gene encodes CDR1 GEAIGNYY and CDR2 EKD. V lost 1 base to trimming and J lost 0 bases; unmatched junction nucleotides: 10. The chain's CDR3 is CACDTPGDGKYTDKLIF. The CDR3 DNA is TGTGCCTGTGACACTCCGGGGGATGGAAAGTACACCGATAAACTCATCTTT.

The chain has TRDV1 and TRDJ1, with TRDD3 matching over 9 bases. TCRdb is silent on the J gene; assignment here came from matching the DNA to germline. Looked up from germline, CDR1 is TSWWSYY and CDR2 is QGS. CDR3 size: 19 residues. V lost 3 bases and J lost 0; bases outside the gene matches: 14. CDR3 protein: CALGDRPRGIPPYTDKLIF. CDR3 nucleotide sequence: TGTGCTCTTGGGGACCGACCTAGGGGGATACCCCCTTACACCGATAAACTCATCTTT.

This clone was detected many times. The chain combines TRDV2 with TRDJ1; 9 positions match TRDD3. Germline V gene lookup returns CDR1 GEAIGNYY and CDR2 EKD. V shed 2 bases and J 0 bases; nucleotides not matched to a gene: 9. The CDR3 sequence is 17 residues long. The CDR3 loop reads CACDKLGDLRNTDKLIF. The CDR3 DNA sequence: TGTGCCTGTGACAAGCTGGGGGATTTACGTAACACCGATAAACTCATCTTT.

As concerns this clone: At one end the junction does not follow the germline gene, possibly because of a read error. The rearrangement uses TRDV1 and TRDJ1; 10 bases line up with TRDD3. TCRdb carries no J gene annotation; the J gene was assigned here by matching the DNA with germline. The germline CDR1 and CDR2 sequences are TSWWSYY and QGS. The CDR3 is 22 amino acids. Written as DNA, the CDR3 is TGTGCTCTTGGGTGGTTCTCTTCTTTAGTACTGGGGGATGGTCACCTTACCGATATACTCATCTTT. Translation gives CALGWFSSLVLGDGHLTDILIF.

In the case of this clone: The translation of this DNA and the TCRdb protein of a much larger clone differ at residue 17, probably owing to a read error; the protein shown here is translated from the DNA. V and J are TRDV2 and TRDJ3; a weak D match, TRDD3 (5 bases). Germline CDR1 and CDR2: GEAIGNYY and EKD. The CDR3 covers 19 residues. The DNA for the CDR3 is TGTGCCTGTGACACGGGGGGGCTACGGAGCTCCTGGGACACCCGACAGGTGTTTTTC. It encodes CACDTGGLRSSWDTRQVFF.

Notes on this clone: This probably arose from a read error, given a far larger clone one base away. The same CDR3 can be traced to other DNA sequences in this sample. The chain joins TRDV2 to TRDJ2; TRDD3 aligns across 7 bases. Germline values: CDR1 GEAIGNYY, CDR2 EKD. The CDR3 is made up of 19 amino acids. The V and J ends lost 0 bases and 0 bases, in that order; junction bases with no gene match: 12. CDR3 bases: TGTGCCTGTGACACCGTATCGGATACGAGGGCCTCTTTGACAGCACAACTCTTCTTT. Translated: CACDTVSDTRASLTAQLFF.

Note on this clone: The protein held in TCRdb is that of a much larger clone and does not match this DNA's translation at residue 3, likely because of a read error; the protein shown is translated from the DNA. J is TRDJ1 and V is TRDV2; D perhaps matches TRDD3 (5 bases). CDR3 length equals 16 residues. From germline, CDR1 is GEAIGNYY and CDR2 EKD. The CDR3 DNA follows: TGTGCCTTTGACCCTATTGGGAGATACAGAGCCGATAAACTCATCTTT. Its protein product is CAFDPIGRYRADKLIF.

As to this clone: This DNA's translation differs at residue 12 from TCRdb's protein, which comes from a much larger clone; a read error is likely, and the protein shown is translated from the DNA. This sequence joins TRDV2 and TRDJ1; D is unresolved. The CDR3 length is 14 residues. Germline CDR1 and CDR2: GEAIGNYY and EKD. The CDR3 bases are TGTGCCTGTGATTCGGTAGAGAACACCGATAAACCCATCTTT. Protein product: CACDSVENTDKPIF.

Only a few counts were recorded for this clone. The protein recorded in TCRdb matches a much larger clone and deviates from this DNA's translation at residue 10, suggesting a read error; the protein here is obtained by translating the DNA. The chain employs TRDV2 and TRDJ1, with 9 bases matching TRDD3. The junction had 8 bases not matched to a gene; V was cut back by 1 base and J by 0 bases. In germline, CDR1 is GEAIGNYY, CDR2 EKD. The CDR3 spans 17 residues. CDR3 coding DNA: TGTGCCTGTGACACTCTGGGGGATGGAGAGTACACCGATAAACTCATCTTT. It yields the protein CACDTLGDGEYTDKLIF.

This clone came up once. The V gene remains uncalled, whereas the J gene is TRDJ1. This CDR3 comprises 16 residues. The CDR3 DNA sequence: TGTGCTCTTGTTCCAGATAGACGCGGGTACACCGATAAACTCATCTTT. This gives the protein CALVPDRRGYTDKLIF.

This clone was counted many times. This DNA translates differently at residue 12 from the TCRdb protein, which is that of a much larger clone; a read error is likely, and the protein shown is the DNA's own translation. V is TRDV2 and J is TRDJ1, with 11 bases fitting TRDD3. Looked up from germline, CDR1 is GEAIGNYY and CDR2 is EKD. This CDR3 has 15 amino acids. In DNA, the CDR3 is TGTGCCTGTGCCCAACTGGGGGATAGGGACGATATACTCATCTTT. Amino acid sequence: CACAQLGDRDDILIF.

About this clone: The amino acid sequence in TCRdb belongs to a much larger clone and departs from this DNA's translation at residue 3, likely a sequencing read error; the sequence shown is translated from the DNA. This rearrangement joins TRDV3 to TRDJ1; 10 bases match TRDD3. The junction had 15 bases not matched to a gene; V was cut back by 5 bases and J by 6 bases. The germline gives CDR1 TVYSNPD, CDR2 GDNSRS (reference sequence). This CDR3 comprises 15 residues. CDR3 sequence: CAITPPRGIRNKLIF. The CDR3 coding sequence is TGTGCCATTACCCCTCCGAGGGGGATACGCAATAAACTCATCTTT.